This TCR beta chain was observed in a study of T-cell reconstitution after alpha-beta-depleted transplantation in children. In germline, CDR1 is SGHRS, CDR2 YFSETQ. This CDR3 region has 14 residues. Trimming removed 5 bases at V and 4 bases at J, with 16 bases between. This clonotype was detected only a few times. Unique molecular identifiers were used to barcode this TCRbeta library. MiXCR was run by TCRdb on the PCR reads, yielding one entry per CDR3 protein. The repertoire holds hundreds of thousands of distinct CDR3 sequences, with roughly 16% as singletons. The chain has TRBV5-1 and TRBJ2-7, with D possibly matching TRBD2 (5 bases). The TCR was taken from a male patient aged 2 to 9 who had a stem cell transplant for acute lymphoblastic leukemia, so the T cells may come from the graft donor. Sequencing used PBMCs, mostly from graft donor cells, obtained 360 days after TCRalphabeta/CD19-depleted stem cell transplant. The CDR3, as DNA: TGCGCCAGCAGGACCTGGGTATCGGGGTACGAGCAGTACTTC. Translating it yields CASRTWVSGYEQYF.